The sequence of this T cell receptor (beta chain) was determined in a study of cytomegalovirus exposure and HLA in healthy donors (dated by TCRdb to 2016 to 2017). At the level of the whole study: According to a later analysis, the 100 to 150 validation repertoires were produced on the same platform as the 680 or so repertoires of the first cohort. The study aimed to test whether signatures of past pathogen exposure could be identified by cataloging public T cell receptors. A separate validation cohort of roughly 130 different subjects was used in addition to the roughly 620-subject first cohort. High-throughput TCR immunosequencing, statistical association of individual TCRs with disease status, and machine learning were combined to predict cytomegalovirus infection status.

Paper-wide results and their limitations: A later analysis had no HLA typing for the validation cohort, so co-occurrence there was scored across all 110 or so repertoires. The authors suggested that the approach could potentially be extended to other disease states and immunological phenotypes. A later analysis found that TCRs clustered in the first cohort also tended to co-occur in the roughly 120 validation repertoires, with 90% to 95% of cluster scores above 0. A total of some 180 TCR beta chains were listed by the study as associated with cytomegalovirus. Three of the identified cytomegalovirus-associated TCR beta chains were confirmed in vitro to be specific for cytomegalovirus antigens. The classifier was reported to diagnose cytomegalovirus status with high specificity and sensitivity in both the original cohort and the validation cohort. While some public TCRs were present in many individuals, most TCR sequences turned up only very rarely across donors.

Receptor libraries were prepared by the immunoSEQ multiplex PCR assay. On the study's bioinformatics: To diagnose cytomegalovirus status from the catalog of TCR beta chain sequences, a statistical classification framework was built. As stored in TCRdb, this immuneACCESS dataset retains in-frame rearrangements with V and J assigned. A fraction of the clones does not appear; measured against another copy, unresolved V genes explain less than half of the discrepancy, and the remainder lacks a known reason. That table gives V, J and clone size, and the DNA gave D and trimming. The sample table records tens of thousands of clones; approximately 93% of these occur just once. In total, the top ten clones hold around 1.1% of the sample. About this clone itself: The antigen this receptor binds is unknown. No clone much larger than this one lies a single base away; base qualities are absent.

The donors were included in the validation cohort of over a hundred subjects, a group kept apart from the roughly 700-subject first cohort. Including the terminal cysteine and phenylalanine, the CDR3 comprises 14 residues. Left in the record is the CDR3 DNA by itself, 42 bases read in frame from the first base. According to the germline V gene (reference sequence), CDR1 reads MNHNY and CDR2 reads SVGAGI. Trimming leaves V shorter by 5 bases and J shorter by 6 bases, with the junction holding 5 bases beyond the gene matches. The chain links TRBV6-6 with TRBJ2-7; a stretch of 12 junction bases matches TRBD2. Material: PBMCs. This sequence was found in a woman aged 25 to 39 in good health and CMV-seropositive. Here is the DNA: TGTGCCAGCAGTCGGACTAGCGGGACGGGCGAGCAGTACTTC. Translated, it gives CASSRTSGTGEQYF.